The TCR beta chain under discussion was sequenced for a study of CD8+ T cells in alopecia areata. Deletions cut 0 bases from V and 6 bases from J, with 11 bases between. The CDR3 totals 13 residues. CDR1 is GTSNPN, CDR2 SVGIG, per germline (reference sequence). Sequencing templates came from extracted RNA that was reverse transcribed into cDNA. Libraries were prepared by immunoSEQ multiplex PCR; TCRdb keeps only in-frame clonotypes and omits some of them. The profile shows about 60,000 clones, roughly 46% of them singletons. Treatment denoted: oral pan-JAK inhibitor, 5-10 mg twice daily. This clonotype originated in a human donor with alopecia areata. V is TRBV30 and J is TRBJ1-2; no clear D. Sequencing was performed on CD8+ T cells sorted from blood, taken at approximately week 36, from a patient treated with tofacitinib. The DNA of the CDR3 is TGTGCCTGGAGTGTAGTCTCCGGGGATGGCTACACCTTC. As protein: CAWSVVSGDGYTF.